Listed below are T cell receptor beta chains from one sample, sequenced in a study of blood T cell repertoires in COVID-19. Clones were read by immunoSEQ multiplex PCR, and TCRdb kept only the in-frame ones, dropping some. Among 140,000 or so clones listed, around 86% were seen once. The sample taken for sequencing was peripheral blood. These TCRs come from a human donor in a cohort sampled during active COVID-19. The CDR3 runs from the conserved cysteine through the conserved F or W.

TRBV6-5 CASSLLTGETGEQFF
TRBV7-9 CAGTSASSYEQYF
TRBV9 CASSPGGGYEQYF
TRBV4-1 CASSHDRGSNEKLFF
TRBV15 CATSRDERGPAGEQYF
TRBV10-3 CAISGSTNEKLFF
TRBV27 CASRTSGSNTEAFF
TRBV11-2 CASSRTQGAPTNEKLFF
TRBV7-8 CASSLDSKLAVSSYEQYF
TRBV23-1 CASRAGSTNEKLFF
TRBV2 CASSGRGLAGADTQYF
TRBV7-9 CASRGGGAGGRNEQFF
TRBV5-1 CASSLSGQGVETQYF
TRBV3-1/TRBV3-2 CASSLLGVGNTIYF
TRBV2 CASSELAGLTTDTQYF
TRBV19 CASTGGAQSRSNQPQHF
TRBV7-9 CASSLESSTYEQYF
TRBV19 CASRPQGNNQPQHF
TRBV7-9 CASSPPGAYEQYF
TRBV6-6 CASSYSGVYTGELFF
TRBV18 CASSTDRVDEQFF
TRBV5-1 CASSLAPERTHEQYF
TRBV11-2 CASSLEGLGSYEQYF
TRBV7-9 CASSSGQGASTEAFF
TRBV7-8 CASSVPAGLAEETQYF
TRBV27 CASRRTRSNEQFF
TRBV7-9 CASSARWGQGNHEQYF
TRBV27 CASSLGGSTDTQYF
TRBV18 CASSPGLAGRYEQFF
TRBV5-5 CASSLVTGVSPLHF
TRBV5-1 CASSLQRGGPNTQYF
TRBV5-8 CASSLVIGAGGYTF
TRBV13 CASRLAGGPTDTQYF
TRBV19 CASSPGGEAELEQYF
TRBV30 CAWSLQGNTEAFF
TRBV4-2 CASSQANSGTAMNTEAFF
TRBV5-4 CASSPPGERDTEAFF
TRBV7-2 CASSSGQGKRGYTF
TRBV6-5 CASRARPRGAVF
TRBV7-9 CASSSDRGAGNEQFF
TRBV15 CATSSVPRAYNEQFF
TRBV9 CASSVEPGENTEAFF
TRBV18 CASSPQGDEQFF
TRBV9 CASSPAGLNTEAFF
TRBV5-1 CASTNTGTETQYF
TRBV5-1 CASSLRGLGTEAFF
TRBV6-6 CASKRPGQNQETQYF
TRBV28 CASSSPRQGQRQPQHF
TRBV19 CASSMREETQYF
TRBV2 CASRGTGSSYNSPLHF
TRBV10-3 CAISESLAGAPQETQYF